The 10 T cell receptor beta chains listed next were all sequenced from one sample in a study of T cell changes during pregnancy in multiple sclerosis. Generated by immunoSEQ multiplex PCR, the TCRdb table keeps only in-frame clones and is missing some. The profile covers about 89,000 clones, with approximately 90% appearing a single time and around 2.1% taken by the ten largest. The source material was peripheral blood, sampled after pregnancy. Receptors originate from a female donor in good health, enrolled as a control in a pregnancy study.

V and J are TRBV5-1 and TRBJ2-2; D perhaps matches TRBD2 (5 bases). CDR3 length: 14 amino acids. Germline assignment: CDR1 SGHRS and CDR2 YFSETQ. The V end lost 4 bases, the J end lost 6 bases, and 13 bases lay between the germline ends. The CDR3 DNA reads TGCGCCAGCAGCCAAGCTTTAGCGCCCGGGGAGCTGTTTTTT. Translated: CASSQALAPGELFF.

The J gene is TRBJ2-7, the V gene TRBV14; possible D gene TRBD2, 7 bases. V lost 4 bases, J lost 2 bases, and 24 bases lay in between. CDR3 length equals 18 residues. Germline loops: CDR1 SGHDN, CDR2 FVKESK. In DNA, the CDR3 is TGTGCCAGCAGCCCAGGAGGCTGGGCGGGGGCGCACACCTACGAGCAGTACTTC. Translation gives CASSPGGWAGAHTYEQYF.

This rearrangement joins TRBV2 to TRBJ2-5; the D gene is possibly TRBD1 (5 bases). This CDR3 region has 12 residues. Trimming removed 7 bases from V and 5 bases from J, with 11 bases in between. Germline V gene sequence: CDR1 SNHLY, CDR2 FYNNEI. This CDR3 reads CASIKGRETQYF. CDR3 DNA sequence: TGTGCCAGCATTAAGGGGCGGGAGACCCAGTACTTC.

The chain uses TRBV6-1 and TRBJ2-3; D is undetermined. The germline V gene has CDR1 MNHNS and CDR2 SASEGT. The CDR3 spans 13 residues. Trimming took 6 bases from V and 4 from J, leaving 11 bases between them. CDR3 amino acids: CASSGYGADTQYF. Here the CDR3 DNA reads TGTGCCAGCAGCGGATACGGAGCAGATACGCAGTATTTT.

The V gene is TRBV2, the J gene TRBJ2-1, with 11 bases identical to TRBD2. The length of the CDR3 is 15 residues. The trim removed 6 bases at V and 5 bases at J, leaving 6 bases unmatched. Germline-derived CDR1 and CDR2 are SNHLY and FYNNEI. In nucleotides, the CDR3 is TGTGCCAGCAGGAGGGGACTAGCGGCAAACAATGAGCAGTTCTTC. It yields the protein CASRRGLAANNEQFF.

The chain joins TRBV19 to TRBJ2-1; TRBD2 agrees at 10 bases. The germline CDR1 and CDR2 sequences are LNHDA and SQIVND (reference sequence). J was trimmed by 9 bases and V by 5 bases; bases with no gene match: 7. The CDR3 has 14 amino acids. In nucleotides, the CDR3 is TGTGCCAGTAGTCCCGGGACTAGCGTTAGTGAGCAGTTCTTC. This translates into CASSPGTSVSEQFF. The complete variable domain, with remaining parts taken from reference TRBV19 and TRBJ2-1, reads DGGITQSPKYLFRKEGQNVTLSCEQNLNHDAMYWYRQDPGQGLRLIYYSQIVNDFQKGDIAEGYSVSREKKESFPLTVTSAQKNPTAFYLCASSPGTSVSEQFFGPGTRLTVL.

The chain employs TRBV9 and TRBJ1-1, with D uncertain. Germline CDR1 is SGDLS and CDR2 is YYNGEE. The V end was cut by 2 bases, the J end by 7 bases, with 18 bases between. The CDR3 sequence is 15 residues long. The CDR3 reads CASSVSPRQSHEAFF. CDR3 DNA: TGTGCCAGCAGCGTGTCCCCGAGGCAGAGCCATGAAGCTTTCTTT.

Only one count was recorded for this clone. This sequence joins TRBV13 and TRBJ2-7; 11 nucleotides align to TRBD2. The CDR3 is 17 residues long. Germline CDR1 reads PRHDT; CDR2 reads FYEKMQ (reference sequence). The V segment lost 2 bases and the J segment 2 bases; nucleotides outside the gene matches: 8. CDR3 residues: CASSLSLAGGWAYEQYF. Written as DNA, the CDR3 is TGTGCCAGCAGCTTAAGTCTAGCGGGAGGCTGGGCCTACGAGCAGTACTTC.

In its sample, this clone was seen once. The chain has TRBV19 and TRBJ1-6, with unresolved D. The CDR3 runs to 13 residues. The germline CDR1 and CDR2 sequences are LNHDA and SQIVND (reference sequence). V lost 0 bases and J lost 8, with 5 bases in between. CDR3 sequence: CASSIDRDSPLHF. The CDR3 nucleotides are TGTGCCAGTAGTATAGATCGGGATTCACCCCTCCACTTT.

As concerns this clone: Distinct nucleotide sequences in the sample also encode this CDR3. The CDR3 bases are TGTGCCATCAGTGAGGGACAGGGAGGTCAGCCCCAGCATTTT. Protein sequence: CAISEGQGGQPQHF. The gene calls are TRBV10-3 and TRBJ1-5; 8 nucleotides agree with TRBD1. With 2 bases clipped from V and 6 bases from J, the junction kept 3 bases outside the gene matches. This CDR3 region has 14 residues. The germline gives CDR1 ENHRY, CDR2 SYGVKD.